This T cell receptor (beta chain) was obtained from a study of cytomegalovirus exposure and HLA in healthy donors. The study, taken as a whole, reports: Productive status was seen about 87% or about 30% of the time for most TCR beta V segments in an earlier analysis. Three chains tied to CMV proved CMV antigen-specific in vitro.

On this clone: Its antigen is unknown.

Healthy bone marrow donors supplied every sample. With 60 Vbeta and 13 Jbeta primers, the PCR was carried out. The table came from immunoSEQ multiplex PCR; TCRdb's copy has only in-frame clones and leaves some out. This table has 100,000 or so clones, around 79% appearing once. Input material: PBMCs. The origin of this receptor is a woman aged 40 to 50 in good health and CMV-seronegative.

The CDR3 nucleotides read TGTGCCATCAGTGACCGTAGCGGCTTGGAGGGAGATACGCAGTATTTT. It translates to CAISDRSGLEGDTQYF. The chain recombines TRBV10-3 with TRBJ2-3; D is perhaps TRBD2 (6 bases). Germline V gene lookup returns CDR1 ENHRY and CDR2 SYGVKD. The CDR3 consists of 16 residues. Trimming took 3 bases from V and 5 from J, leaving 18 bases between them.